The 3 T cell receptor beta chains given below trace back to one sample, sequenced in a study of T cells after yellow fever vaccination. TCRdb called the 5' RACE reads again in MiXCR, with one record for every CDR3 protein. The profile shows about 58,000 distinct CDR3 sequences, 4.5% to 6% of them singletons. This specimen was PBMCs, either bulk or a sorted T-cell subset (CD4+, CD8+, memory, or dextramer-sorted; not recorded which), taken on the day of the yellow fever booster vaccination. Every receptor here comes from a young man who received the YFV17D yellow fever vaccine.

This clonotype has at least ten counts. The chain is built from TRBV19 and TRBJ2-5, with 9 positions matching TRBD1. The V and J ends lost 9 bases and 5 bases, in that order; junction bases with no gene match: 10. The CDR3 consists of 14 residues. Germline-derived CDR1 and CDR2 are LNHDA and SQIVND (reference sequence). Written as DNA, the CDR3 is TGTGCCAGCCGAGGGACAGGGTTTTTGGAGACCCAGTACTTC. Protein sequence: CASRGTGFLETQYF.

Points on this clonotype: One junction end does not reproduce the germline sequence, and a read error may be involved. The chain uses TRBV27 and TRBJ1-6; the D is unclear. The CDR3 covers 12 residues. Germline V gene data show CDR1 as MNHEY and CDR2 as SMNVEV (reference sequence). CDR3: CARSFGYSPLHF. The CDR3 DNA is TGTGCCAGGAGTTTCGGGTATTCACCCCTCCACTTT.

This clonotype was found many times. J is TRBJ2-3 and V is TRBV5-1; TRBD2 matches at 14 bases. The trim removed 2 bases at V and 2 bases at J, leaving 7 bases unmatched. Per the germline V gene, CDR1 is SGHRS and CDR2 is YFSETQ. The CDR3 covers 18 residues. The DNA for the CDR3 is TGCGCCAGCAGCTTACCCGGGACTAGCGGGGGCTCCACAGATACGCAGTATTTT. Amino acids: CASSLPGTSGGSTDTQYF.